Below are 15 T cell receptor beta chains sequenced from a single sample in a study of spatial heterogeneity in lung cancer. TCRdb redid the calling of the 5' RACE reads with MiXCR, one entry per CDR3 protein. The table has about 120,000 distinct CDR3 sequences, 12% seen once; the top ten hold about 15%. Described time point: blood at routine non-recurrence follow-up after resection. Whole RNA was taken from tumor, nontumor lung or frozen PBMC; it was then sequenced unsorted. The source was PBMCs, collected at follow-up. The receptor set was obtained from a male donor with early-stage non-small cell lung cancer.

This clonotype was seen repeatedly, ten times or more. V and J are TRBV4-1 and TRBJ2-2; no definite D call. The V gene's germline CDR1 is MGHRA and CDR2 YSYEKL. The CDR3 is 15 amino acids. Between the trimmed V and J ends, which lost 4 bases and 1 base, there was a span of 10 bases. Written as DNA, the CDR3 is TGCGCCAGCAGCCCGCCTGAACTGAACACCGGGGAGCTGTTTTTT. Amino acid sequence: CASSPPELNTGELFF.

Regarding this clonotype: The germline gene is not matched at one end of the junction; a read error may be the cause. V and J are TRBV7-7 and TRBJ2-5; tentative D call: TRBD2 (6 bases). The CDR3 runs 13 residues. Germline CDR1 and CDR2: SSHAT and FNYEAQ (reference sequence). The CDR3 nucleotides are TGTGCTAGCAGCTTAGACGGAGGGGAGACCCAGTACTTC. Its translation: CASSLDGGETQYF.

Note on this clonotype: A much larger clone lies a single base off, so this may be a read error. This chain connects TRBV25-1 to TRBJ2-7; no reliable D call. Deletions cut 3 bases from V and 4 bases from J, with 10 bases between. The CDR3 is 13 amino acids. In germline, CDR1 is MGHDK, CDR2 SYGVNS. CDR3 amino acids: CASSDPDGYEQYF. CDR3 bases: TGTGCCAGCAGTGACCCGGACGGATACGAGCAGTACTTC.

This sequence joins TRBV20-1 and TRBJ1-2; 8 bases agree with TRBD1. The J segment lost 8 bases and the V segment lost 0 bases, leaving 14 bases of the junction unmatched. CDR1 and CDR2 from the germline V gene are DFQATT and SNEGSKA (reference sequence). The CDR3 spans 16 residues. CDR3 region: CSARDFVTGGLNGYTF. CDR3 DNA: TGCAGTGCTAGAGATTTCGTTACAGGGGGATTAAACGGCTACACCTTC.

The sample holds many counts of this clonotype. V gene TRBV7-2 combines with J gene TRBJ2-3; 10 positions match TRBD2. The CDR3 is 18 residues long. The V gene end was trimmed by 1 base and the J gene end by 4 bases; junction bases not matched to a gene: 11. The germline gives CDR1 SGHTA, CDR2 FQGNSA. CDR3 in amino acids: CASSLGPAGGPPADTQYF. CDR3 bases: TGTGCCAGCAGCTTAGGGCCAGCGGGGGGGCCCCCGGCAGATACGCAGTATTTT.

The rearrangement uses TRBV9 and TRBJ1-1, with 9 nucleotides matching TRBD1. Germline CDR1 reads SGDLS; CDR2 reads YYNGEE. V dropped 4 bases and J dropped 5; count of bases not matched to a gene: 12. This CDR3 region has 16 residues. CDR3 in DNA: TGTGCCAGCAGCCACAGATCTGACAGGGGGGCGACTGAAGCTTTCTTT. Amino acid sequence: CASSHRSDRGATEAFF.

J is TRBJ2-1 and V is TRBV7-2; D remains unclear. Germline CDR1 is SGHTA and CDR2 is FQGNSA. With 5 bases removed from V and 13 bases from J, the gap between germline ends came to 15 bases. This CDR3 comprises 12 residues. CDR3 sequence (DNA): TGTGCCAGCAGCCACCTTGCATCGGAACAGTTCTTC. Its protein product is CASSHLASEQFF.

This clonotype occurred a few times. The chain carries TRBV28 and TRBJ1-2; D is unclear. The CDR3 runs 10 residues. Germline CDR1 reads MDHEN; CDR2 reads SYDVKM. Trimming stripped 10 bases from V and 8 bases from J, with 11 bases between. In nucleotides, the CDR3 is TGTGCCACCAACGAGGAAGGCTACACCTTC. Its protein is CATNEEGYTF.

V and J are TRBV30 and TRBJ2-7; maybe TRBD1 (5 bases). Per the germline V gene, CDR1 is GTSNPN and CDR2 is SVGIG (reference sequence). The V end lost 2 bases, the J end lost 6 bases, and 11 bases lay between the germline ends. The CDR3 has 12 residues. The CDR3 region has the DNA TGTGCCTGGAGTAGCAGGGCGGCCGAGCAGTACTTC. Protein sequence: CAWSSRAAEQYF.

This clonotype appeared many times. This sequence joins TRBV29-1 and TRBJ1-3; D perhaps matches TRBD1 (5 bases). This CDR3 spans 12 amino acids. Deletions cut 6 bases from V and 3 bases from J, with 9 bases between. Germline V gene data show CDR1 as SQVTM and CDR2 as ANQGSEA. This chain's CDR3 is CSVAQVGNTIYF. The CDR3 nucleotides read TGCAGCGTGGCACAGGTTGGAAACACCATATATTTT.

The V and J genes are TRBV7-2 and TRBJ2-3; the D gene is possibly TRBD2 (5 bases). Trimming took off 1 base at V and 1 base at J, with 9 bases between the two ends. Germline values: CDR1 SGHTA, CDR2 FQGNSA. The CDR3 runs 15 residues. In DNA, the CDR3 is TGTGCCAGCAGCTTAGGCCTAGCCCGCACAGATACGCAGTATTTT. It codes for CASSLGLARTDTQYF. The full variable domain, completed using reference TRBV7-2 and TRBJ2-3, is GAGVSQSPSNKVTEKGKDVELRCDPISGHTALYWYRQSLGQGLEFLIYFQGNSAPDKSGLPSDRFSAERTGGSVSTLTIQRTQQEDSAVYLCASSLGLARTDTQYFGPGTRLTVL.

This clonotype was seen ten or more times. The chain has TRBV29-1 and TRBJ2-5; 10 bases are shared with TRBD1. The germline CDR1 and CDR2 sequences are SQVTM and ANQGSEA. This CDR3 contains 17 residues. The V and J ends lost 0 bases and 7 bases, in that order; junction bases with no gene match: 14. This CDR3 reads CSVEDSTGTGVRGTQYF. The CDR3 nucleotides read TGCAGCGTTGAAGATTCTACCGGGACAGGGGTTCGAGGGACCCAGTACTTC.

At least ten counts were recorded for this clonotype. V gene TRBV7-2 combines with J gene TRBJ2-3; D unresolved. Germline loops: CDR1 SGHTA, CDR2 FQGNSA. The CDR3 spans 14 residues. Between the trimmed V and J ends, which lost 1 base and 0 bases, there was a span of 5 bases. The DNA for the CDR3 is TGTGCCAGCAGCTTAGACAGTAGCACAGATACGCAGTATTTT. Protein product: CASSLDSSTDTQYF.

CDR3: CASSLAQGTGQETQYF. The CDR3 nucleotides read TGTGCCAGCAGCTTAGCGCAAGGGACAGGGCAAGAGACCCAGTACTTC. V and J are TRBV7-9 and TRBJ2-5, with 9 bases aligning to TRBD1. The CDR3 loop spans 16 amino acids. Germline CDR1 and CDR2: SEHNR and FQNEAQ (reference sequence). V shed 0 bases, J shed 2 bases, and the junction held 4 bases outside the gene matches.

This chain joins TRBV4-2 and TRBJ2-7; 7 bases are shared with TRBD1. V shed 4 bases and J 3 bases; nucleotides not matched to a gene: 9. In germline, CDR1 is LGHNA, CDR2 YNFKEQ. This CDR3 has 15 amino acids. This CDR3 reads CASSPNQGVNYEQYF. In DNA form, the CDR3 reads TGTGCCAGCAGCCCTAACCAGGGGGTTAACTACGAGCAGTACTTC.